This section outlines one T cell receptor (beta chain) sequence together with its context. Its antigen is not identified. The entry originates in a study of beta chain features in type 1 diabetes. Overall study: Patients looked much like healthy donors when it came to age, gender and cell yields. Some 110 million sorted cells were examined across all samples. Study-wide results and limits: VDJ junctions from type 1 diabetes patients carried fewer insertions and larger deletions.

Per germline, CDR1 LGHNA and CDR2 YSLEER. V shed 0 bases and J shed 1 base, with 14 bases lying between them. The CDR3 is 17 amino acids. Expressed TCRB transcripts were sequenced because the entire RNA isolate underwent reverse transcription. This table comes from immunoSEQ multiplex PCR, and its TCRdb copy is limited to in-frame clones, with some not included. The sample lists approximately 140,000 clones; about 9.7% were seen once. The sequencing sample was made of central memory CD4+ T cells from blood. The chain couples TRBV4-3 to TRBJ2-3; D is unclear. The sequence derives from a woman aged 40 to 49 in good health. The CDR3 spells CASSQDNPNSGTDTQYF. CDR3 DNA sequence: TGCGCCAGCAGCCAAGATAACCCTAATTCCGGCACAGATACGCAGTATTTT.